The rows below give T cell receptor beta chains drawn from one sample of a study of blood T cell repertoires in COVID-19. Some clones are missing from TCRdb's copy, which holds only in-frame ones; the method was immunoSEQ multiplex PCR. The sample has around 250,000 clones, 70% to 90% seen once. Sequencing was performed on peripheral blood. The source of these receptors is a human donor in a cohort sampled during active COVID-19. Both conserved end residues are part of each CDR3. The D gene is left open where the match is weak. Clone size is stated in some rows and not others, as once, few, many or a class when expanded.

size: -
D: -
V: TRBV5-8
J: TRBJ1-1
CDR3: CASSFSPGETEAFF
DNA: TGTGCCAGCAGCTTCTCTCCGGGGGAAACTGAAGCTTTCTTT

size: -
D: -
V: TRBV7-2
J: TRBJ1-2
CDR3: CASSLVAGDGYTF
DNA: TGTGCCAGCAGCTTAGTCGCAGGGGATGGCTACACCTTC

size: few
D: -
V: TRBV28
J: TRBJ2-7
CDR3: CASLSTGFSYEQYF
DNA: TGTGCCAGCCTATCGACAGGCTTCTCCTACGAGCAGTACTTC

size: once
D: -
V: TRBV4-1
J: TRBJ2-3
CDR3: CASSQEDRRTDTQYF
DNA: TGCGCCAGCAGCCAAGAAGACAGGCGCACAGATACGCAGTATTTT

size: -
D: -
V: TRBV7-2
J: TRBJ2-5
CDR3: CASSLVGGETQYF
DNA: TGTGCCAGCAGCTTAGTCGGGGGAGAGACCCAGTACTTC

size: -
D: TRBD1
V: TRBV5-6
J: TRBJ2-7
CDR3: CASNSLGQGPTYEQYF
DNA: TGTGCCAGCAACAGCTTAGGACAGGGGCCAACCTACGAGCAGTACTTC

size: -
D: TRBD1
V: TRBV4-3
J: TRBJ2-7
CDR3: CASSRGQGEAYEQYF
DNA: TGCGCCAGCAGCCGCGGACAGGGCGAGGCCTACGAGCAGTACTTC

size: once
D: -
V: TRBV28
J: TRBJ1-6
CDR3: CASNLGRAGRNSPLHF
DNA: TGTGCCAGCAATCTGGGCCGGGCAGGGCGTAATTCACCCCTCCACTTT

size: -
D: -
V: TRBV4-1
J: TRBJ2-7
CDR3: CASSWGHEQYF
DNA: TGCGCCAGCAGTTGGGGCCACGAGCAGTACTTC

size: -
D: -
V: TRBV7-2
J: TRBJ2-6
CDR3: CASSLGRAGANVLTF
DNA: TGTGCCAGCAGCTTAGGCAGGGCTGGGGCCAACGTCCTGACTTTC

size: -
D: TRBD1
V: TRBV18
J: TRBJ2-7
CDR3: CASSPGTGLYGQYF
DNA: TGTGCCAGCTCACCAGGGACAGGGCTCTACGGGCAGTACTTC

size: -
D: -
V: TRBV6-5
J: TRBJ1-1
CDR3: CASSYSVGAEAFF
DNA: TGTGCCAGCAGTTACTCGGTCGGGGCTGAAGCTTTCTTT

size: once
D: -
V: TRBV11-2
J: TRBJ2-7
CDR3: CASTAHSGGGPGEQYF
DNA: TGTGCCAGCACCGCCCATAGTGGGGGGGGCCCGGGCGAGCAGTACTTC

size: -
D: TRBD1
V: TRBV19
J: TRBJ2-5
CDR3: CASSTITGGETQYF
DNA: TGTGCCAGTAGTACCATAACAGGGGGCGAGACCCAGTACTTC

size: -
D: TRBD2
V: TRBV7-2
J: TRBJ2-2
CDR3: CASSVVTSGTGELFF
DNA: TGTGCCAGCAGCGTCGTCACTAGCGGGACCGGGGAGCTGTTTTTT

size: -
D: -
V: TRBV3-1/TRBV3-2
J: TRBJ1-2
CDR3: CASSPSLGQGTGYTF
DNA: TGTGCCAGCAGCCCGTCCCTGGGGCAGGGGACCGGCTACACCTTC

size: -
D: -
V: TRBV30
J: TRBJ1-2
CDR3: CAWSVDVVRGYTF
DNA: TGTGCCTGGAGTGTAGACGTTGTGCGGGGCTACACCTTC

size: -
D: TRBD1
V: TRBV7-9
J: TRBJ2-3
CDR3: CASSFGQGVVTDTQYF
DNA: TGTGCCAGCAGCTTCGGACAGGGGGTCGTCACAGATACGCAGTATTTT

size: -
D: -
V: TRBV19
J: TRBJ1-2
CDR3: CASIGRVGGYTF
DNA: TGTGCCAGTATCGGCAGGGTAGGCGGCTACACCTTC

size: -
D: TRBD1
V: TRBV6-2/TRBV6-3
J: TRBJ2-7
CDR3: CASSTYRGEQYF
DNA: TGTGCCAGCAGCACATACAGGGGCGAGCAGTACTTC

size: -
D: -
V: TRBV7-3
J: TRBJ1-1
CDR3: CASSQNQGNTEAFF
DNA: TGTGCCAGCAGCCAAAACCAGGGAAACACTGAAGCTTTCTTT